This entry features one TCR beta chain sequence. This clone's antigen is unknown. The sample holds no much larger clone one base away, and base qualities are not on file. TCRbeta CDR3 regions were amplified from genomic DNA using the immunoSEQ Assay, a bias-controlled multiplex PCR. As for the authors' bioinformatics: Nucleated cell counts per sample were estimated from amplification of reference gene primers within the assay. To quantify the absolute abundance of each unique TCRbeta CDR3 rearrangement, sequence reads were collapsed and filtered. For each sample, productive Simpson clonality was calculated as the square root of Simpson's diversity index over productive rearrangements. The table was pulled from immuneACCESS by TCRdb, which kept in-frame rearrangements only. Such tables lose some clones; where checked, under half of the loss comes from unresolved V genes, and the rest has no known cause. Clone size and the V and J calls come from that table; the DNA yielded D and trimming. This sample lists nearly 110,000 clones; about 80% were detected once. The top ten clonotypes cover 4.3% of the sample.

Each collaborating institution followed its own protocols to collect whole blood in K2EDTA tubes. For TCRbeta analysis, collaborator samples were shipped as frozen whole blood, as isolated PBMCs, or as DNA extracted from either sample type. At the junction V is shortened by 5 bases and J by 6 bases; bases outside the gene matches: 9. CDR1 and CDR2, per the germline V gene (reference sequence), are PRHDT and FYEKMQ. Reading from cysteine to phenylalanine, the CDR3 counts 15 amino acids. The kept DNA is CDR3 alone, 45 bases in frame from the first base. This entry is derived from a study of blood T cell repertoires in COVID-19 (dated by TCRdb to about 2020). In terms of the full investigation: The collaborator samples originated in the United States, Italy and Spain and spanned the acute and convalescent phases of COVID-19. Where available, HLA class I and class II types were taken from metadata supplied by the sample provider and were not determined by assay-based typing. The repertoires were released in a freely available public database meant as a resource for research on the immune response to SARS-CoV-2. The prospective study material was composed of cDNA or gDNA derived from T cells, B-cell-depleted T cells, or PBMCs. Subjects who had been exposed to COVID-19, were actively infected with it, or had recovered from it provided the deeply sampled blood TCRbeta repertoires that made up the dataset. The sample metadata nearly always contained a de-identified subject ID, COVID-19 status, age in years and sex. Samples were obtained from the ongoing ImmuneRACE study (first 160 participants) and from some 1,300 subjects provided by 6 global collaborators.

On the study overall, not on this receptor specifically: The quantity of clinical and demographic metadata differed by source and by participant and was supplied without curation.

The clonotype originates from a man aged 70 or older with acute or convalescent COVID-19. The rearranged segments are TRBV13 and TRBJ2-2; 7 bases in between match TRBD2. Material for sequencing was peripheral blood. The nucleotide sequence reads as follows: TGTGCCAGCAGCCGAGGCCGGGGGGAGGCCGGGGAGCTGTTTTTT. This sequence encodes CASSRGRGEAGELFF. Beyond the CDR3, the reference TRBV13 and TRBJ2-2 genes provide the residues; the full variable domain reads: AAGVIQSPRHLIKEKRETATLKCYPIPRHDTVYWYQQGPGQDPQFLISFYEKMQSDKGSIPDRFSAQQFSDYHSELNMSSLELGDSALYFCASSRGRGEAGELFFGEGSRLTVL.